The 8 T cell receptor beta chains in this list originate from one sample, sequenced in a study of cytomegalovirus exposure and HLA in healthy donors. The PCR used 60 Vbeta and 13 Jbeta primers. Generated by immunoSEQ multiplex PCR, the TCRdb table keeps only in-frame clones and is missing some. This table has 160,000 or so clones, about four fifths appearing once. Sample: PBMCs. The receptors stem from a woman in her forties or fifties in good health and CMV-seronegative.

The chain recombines TRBV2 with TRBJ1-5; D not resolved. CDR1 is SNHLY and CDR2 is FYNNEI in the germline V gene. This CDR3 region has 14 residues. The ends were cut back, 3 bases at V and 6 bases at J, with 12 bases in the middle. CDR3 sequence reads: CASSDRLISQPQHF. Written as DNA, the CDR3 is TGTGCCAGCAGTGATCGCCTGATCAGTCAGCCCCAGCATTTT.

Of note for this clone: A junction boundary mismatches the germline segment, possibly from a read error. The V and J genes are TRBV28 and TRBJ2-7, with 7 bases matching TRBD2. Germline CDR1 is MDHEN and CDR2 is SYDVKM. The CDR3 is made up of 14 amino acids. The CDR3 loop is CASSFTGRDHEQYF. The CDR3 region has the DNA TGTGCCAGCAGTTTCACGGGGAGGGACCACGAGCAGTATTTC.

The chain uses TRBV28 and TRBJ2-7, with 7 bases identical to TRBD1. J gave up 5 bases and V 5 bases, and 9 bases lay outside the gene matches. The CDR3 length is 14 residues. Looked up from germline, CDR1 is MDHEN and CDR2 is SYDVKM. The CDR3 region has the DNA TGTGCCAGCAGTAACAGGGGTAGGAACGACGAGCAGTACTTC. This encodes CASSNRGRNDEQYF.

This rearrangement joins TRBV5-1 to TRBJ1-6; D not resolved. Germline V gene sequence: CDR1 SGHRS, CDR2 YFSETQ. Trimming removed 3 bases at V and 6 bases at J, with 16 bases between. The CDR3 runs to 16 residues. CDR3 sequence reads: CASSWLDAGVNSPLHF. As DNA, the CDR3 is TGCGCCAGCAGCTGGCTGGATGCGGGAGTTAATTCACCCCTCCACTTT.

The rearrangement uses TRBV7-2 and TRBJ2-1, with 12 bases lining up with TRBD2. The germline CDR1 and CDR2 sequences are SGHTA and FQGNSA. Unmatched junction bases numbered 3, after V lost 5 bases and J lost 10 bases. CDR3 length: 13 residues. This CDR3 is CASSPGTSGEQFF. The CDR3 nucleotides read TGTGCCAGCAGCCCGGGGACTAGCGGGGAGCAGTTCTTC.

The CDR3 loop is CASSLRSTGAEAFF. In nucleotides, the CDR3 is TGTGCCAGCAGCTTGAGGTCCACAGGGGCTGAAGCTTTCTTT. The V and J genes are TRBV5-8 and TRBJ1-1, with 7 bases that match TRBD1. This CDR3 region has 14 residues. Germline assignment: CDR1 SGHTS and CDR2 YDEGEE. Unmatched junction bases numbered 6, after V lost 1 base and J lost 6 bases.

Comment on this clone: This same CDR3 is encoded by further DNA sequences in the sample. The chain employs TRBV7-8 and TRBJ2-7; 9 bases line up with TRBD1. The CDR3 has 14 amino acids. After removal of 4 bases from V and 1 base from J, the junction contained 2 bases not matched to a gene. Germline V gives CDR1 SGHVS, CDR2 FQNEAQ. The CDR3 nucleotides read TGTGCCAGCAGCTCGACAGGGGGTTCCTACGAGCAGTACTTC. Translation gives CASSSTGGSYEQYF.

This chain links TRBV2 with TRBJ2-7; 10 nucleotides line up with TRBD1. Germline CDR1 and CDR2: SNHLY and FYNNEI. V shed 6 bases, J shed 6 bases, and the junction held 5 bases outside the gene matches. This CDR3 has 13 residues. CDR3 residues: CASRETGGAEQYF. CDR3 nucleotides: TGTGCCAGCAGAGAGACAGGGGGCGCCGAGCAGTACTTC.